A single sample is the source of the 28 T cell receptor beta chains below, sequenced in a study of blood T cell repertoires in COVID-19. Some clones are missing from TCRdb's copy, which holds only in-frame ones; the method was immunoSEQ multiplex PCR. Of roughly 100,000 clones listed, approximately 84% are singletons. The sample consisted of peripheral blood. Receptors were obtained from a human donor in a cohort sampled during active COVID-19.

The V and J genes are TRBV5-4 and TRBJ2-1, with TRBD2 matching 10 bases. The J segment lost 2 bases and the V segment lost 3 bases, leaving 11 bases of the junction unmatched. CDR1 SGHNT and CDR2 YYREEE come from the germline V gene (reference sequence). This CDR3 is 18 amino acids long. The CDR3: CASSSGLAVIKTYNEQFF. Here the CDR3 DNA reads TGTGCCAGCAGCTCTGGACTAGCGGTAATTAAGACCTACAATGAGCAGTTCTTC.

The chain joins TRBV13 to TRBJ1-1; 10 bases agree with TRBD1. CDR1 is PRHDT and CDR2 is FYEKMQ in the germline V gene (reference sequence). The trim removed 1 base at V and 5 bases at J, leaving 13 bases unmatched. CDR3 size: 18 residues. The CDR3 nucleotides are TGTGCCAGCAGCTTAGCCCTTTCTTCAGACAGGGGGCATACTGAAGCTTTCTTT. Translating it yields CASSLALSSDRGHTEAFF.

The DNA for the CDR3 is TGTGCCACCAGCAGAGTGGGGCTAACTAATTCACCCCTCCACTTT. Translating gives CATSRVGLTNSPLHF. The chain recombines TRBV15 with TRBJ1-6; a weak D match, TRBD1 (5 bases). In germline, CDR1 is LNHNV, CDR2 YYDKDF (reference sequence). The V end was cut by 1 base, the J end by 6 bases, with 10 bases between. The CDR3 has 15 amino acids. Supplemented by reference TRBV15 and TRBJ1-6, the full variable domain reads DAMVIQNPRYQVTQFGKPVTLSCSQTLNHNVMYWYQQKSSQAPKLLFHYYDKDFNNEADTPDNFQSRRPNTSFCFLDIRSPGLGDTAMYLCATSRVGLTNSPLHFGNGTRLTVT.

The chain uses TRBV18 and TRBJ1-4; 7 bases line up with TRBD1. The germline gives CDR1 KGHSH, CDR2 LQKENI. The CDR3 covers 15 residues. V gave up 3 bases and J gave up 8 bases; unmatched junction bases: 9. For the CDR3, the DNA is TGTGCCAGCTCACCTACCAGGGGGAGCAGGGAAAAACTGTTTTTT. Protein sequence: CASSPTRGSREKLFF. The full variable domain, in which reference TRBV18 and TRBJ1-4 provide the parts outside the CDR3, is NAGVMQNPRHLVRRRGQEARLRCSPMKGHSHVYWYRQLPEEGLKFMVYLQKENIIDESGMPKERFSAEFPKEGPSILRIQQVVRGDSAAYFCASSPTRGSREKLFFGSGTQLSVL.

J is TRBJ2-7 and V is TRBV7-3; 7 bases fit TRBD2. The J segment lost 7 bases and the V segment lost 3 bases, leaving 15 bases of the junction unmatched. The CDR3 runs 16 residues. Germline V gene lookup returns CDR1 SGHTA and CDR2 FQGTGA. Here the CDR3 DNA reads TGTGCCAGCAGCTTTAAGCGTCTAGCGGTTGTGGGGGAGCAGTACTTC. Translation gives CASSFKRLAVVGEQYF.

The V and J genes are TRBV27 and TRBJ2-1; TRBD2 is a possible D gene (5 bases). Trimming took 7 bases from V and 0 from J, leaving 13 bases between them. Germline V gene lookup returns CDR1 MNHEY and CDR2 SMNVEV (reference sequence). The CDR3 has 15 amino acids. In DNA, the CDR3 is TGTGCCAGCACCTCACAGCGGAGCTCCTACAATGAGCAGTTCTTC. Translation gives CASTSQRSSYNEQFF.

This clone was observed once. CDR3: CASSLVGGTGGTDTQYF. The CDR3 bases are TGTGCCAGCAGCTTAGTTGGCGGGACGGGCGGCACAGATACGCAGTATTTT. This chain connects TRBV11-3 to TRBJ2-3; the D gene is possibly TRBD2 (6 bases). The CDR3 has 17 residues. The V gene lost 1 base and the J gene lost 1 base, with 15 bases spanning the gap. CDR1 SGHNT and CDR2 YENEEA come from the germline V gene.

The V gene is TRBV5-6, the J gene TRBJ2-1; no clear D gene. In germline, CDR1 is SGHDT, CDR2 YYEEEE. The CDR3 extends over 16 amino acids. The germline V and J ends were trimmed by 1 base and 0 bases, with 11 bases remaining between them. CDR3 loop: CASSLFAGLSYNEQFF. CDR3 sequence (DNA): TGTGCCAGCAGCTTGTTTGCCGGTCTCTCCTACAATGAGCAGTTCTTC.

By share, this clone ranks as medium-sized (0.01 to 0.1%). The identical CDR3 is also encoded by other nucleotide sequences in the sample. The rearrangement uses TRBV19 and TRBJ2-3; no clear D gene. Germline lookup yields CDR1 LNHDA and CDR2 SQIVND (reference sequence). V was cut by 6 bases and J by 0 bases, with 4 bases left in between. The CDR3 length is 12 residues. CDR3 residues: CASRRSTDTQYF. DNA of the CDR3: TGTGCCAGTAGGAGAAGCACAGATACGCAGTATTTT.

This clone appeared once. The V and J genes are TRBV18 and TRBJ1-1; 7 bases map to TRBD1. The CDR3 extends over 15 amino acids. From germline, CDR1 is KGHSH and CDR2 LQKENI. Unmatched junction bases numbered 7, after V lost 6 bases and J lost 0 bases. The CDR3 protein is CASSPWTGVNTEAFF. CDR3 nucleotide sequence: TGTGCCAGCTCTCCTTGGACAGGAGTGAACACTGAAGCTTTCTTT. The variable domain in full, with the rest retrieved from reference TRBV18 and TRBJ1-1, is NAGVMQNPRHLVRRRGQEARLRCSPMKGHSHVYWYRQLPEEGLKFMVYLQKENIIDESGMPKERFSAEFPKEGPSILRIQQVVRGDSAAYFCASSPWTGVNTEAFFGQGTRLTVV.

The rearrangement links TRBV7-2 to TRBJ2-1, with a tentative D call TRBD2 (5 bases). The V end was cut by 5 bases, the J end by 0 bases, with 14 bases between. Germline CDR1 reads SGHTA; CDR2 reads FQGNSA. This CDR3 comprises 16 residues. The CDR3, as DNA: TGTGCCAGCAGCCCGTTCGGGGTTAGCTCCTACAATGAGCAGTTCTTC. It encodes CASSPFGVSSYNEQFF.

The chain combines TRBV30 with TRBJ1-5; D not certain. This CDR3 spans 13 amino acids. Trimming shortened V by 0 bases and J by 4 bases, and 7 bases separated the two germline ends. Germline V gives CDR1 GTSNPN, CDR2 SVGIG (reference sequence). The CDR3 is CAWSVLENQPQHF. The CDR3 DNA sequence: TGTGCCTGGAGTGTCTTAGAGAATCAGCCCCAGCATTTT.

This chain's CDR3 is CAISEEVGRGNTEAFF. CDR3 coding DNA: TGTGCCATCAGTGAAGAGGTGGGCAGGGGTAACACTGAAGCTTTCTTT. The chain couples TRBV10-3 to TRBJ1-1, with D tentatively TRBD1 (6 bases). V was trimmed by 3 bases and J by 2 bases, leaving 16 bases between them. CDR1 is ENHRY and CDR2 is SYGVKD in the germline V gene. This CDR3 spans 16 amino acids.

V usage is TRBV19 and J usage is TRBJ1-3; D remains unclear. Trimming pared 3 bases from V and 6 bases from J, leaving 12 bases between. This CDR3 spans 14 amino acids. Per germline, CDR1 LNHDA and CDR2 SQIVND (reference sequence). The CDR3 DNA reads TGTGCCAGTAGTATCGCCCTGGCAGAAAACACCATATATTTT. Translation: CASSIALAENTIYF.

The chain carries TRBV15 and TRBJ2-3; a weak D match, TRBD2 (5 bases). Trimming removed 1 base at V and 1 base at J, with 9 bases between. The CDR3 runs to 15 residues. The germline V gene encodes CDR1 LNHNV and CDR2 YYDKDF (reference sequence). The CDR3 reads CATSRGGSGTDTQYF. CDR3 nucleotide sequence: TGTGCCACCAGCAGAGGAGGGAGCGGCACAGATACGCAGTATTTT.

The chain combines TRBV14 with TRBJ2-1; 7 positions agree with TRBD1. V shed 1 base and J 7 bases; nucleotides not matched to a gene: 16. Germline CDR1 and CDR2: SGHDN and FVKESK. The CDR3 has 18 residues. The DNA of the CDR3 is TGTGCCAGCAGCCAAGTTTGGAAGGGGGCTATGAGTCTGAATGAGCAGTTCTTC. Residues: CASSQVWKGAMSLNEQFF. Combining the CDR3 with reference TRBV14 and TRBJ2-1 gives the whole variable domain EAGVTQFPSHSVIEKGQTVTLRCDPISGHDNLYWYRRVMGKEIKFLLHFVKESKQDESGMPNNRFLAERTGGTYSTLKVQPAELEDSGVYFCASSQVWKGAMSLNEQFFGPGTRLTVL.

This chain links TRBV4-1 with TRBJ2-2, with 10 bases lining up with TRBD1. This CDR3 region has 16 residues. The V gene end was trimmed by 0 bases and the J gene end by 4 bases; junction bases not matched to a gene: 2. In germline, CDR1 is MGHRA, CDR2 YSYEKL. The CDR3 reads CASSQEDRGVTGELFF. The DNA for the CDR3 is TGCGCCAGCAGCCAAGAGGACAGGGGGGTCACCGGGGAGCTGTTTTTT.

This sequence joins TRBV7-2 and TRBJ1-1; D uncertain. CDR3 length equals 14 residues. Germline V gene data show CDR1 as SGHTA and CDR2 as FQGNSA. V was cut by 4 bases and J by 0 bases, with 9 bases left in between. The CDR3 spells CASSSSGVNTEAFF. The CDR3 DNA follows: TGTGCCAGCAGCTCCTCCGGGGTGAACACTGAAGCTTTCTTT.

The gene calls are TRBV9 and TRBJ2-7; 8 positions match TRBD1. The CDR3 has 13 residues. Per the germline V gene, CDR1 is SGDLS and CDR2 is YYNGEE. J gave up 3 bases and V 1 base, and 0 bases lay outside the gene matches. The CDR3 reads CASSVTGGYEQYF. The DNA for the CDR3 is TGTGCCAGCAGCGTAACAGGGGGCTACGAGCAGTACTTC.

Only a few counts were recorded for this clone. The J gene is TRBJ1-2, the V gene TRBV27, with a weak D call TRBD1 (6 bases). Trimming took 4 bases from V and 4 from J, leaving 19 bases between them. The germline V gene encodes CDR1 MNHEY and CDR2 SMNVEV (reference sequence). This CDR3 has 16 residues. Here the CDR3 DNA reads TGTGCCAGCAGTTCCGTGCCACAGGGAACGGGCTATGGCTACACCTTC. This codes for CASSSVPQGTGYGYTF.

The chain joins TRBV13 to TRBJ1-3; D uncertain. V was shortened by 0 bases and J by 0 bases, with 15 bases between the two germline ends. The length of the CDR3 is 18 residues. Per germline, CDR1 PRHDT and CDR2 FYEKMQ (reference sequence). The DNA of the CDR3 is TGTGCCAGCAGCTTAGGTTCCGGACTCGGAAACTCTGGAAACACCATATATTTT. Translated, it gives CASSLGSGLGNSGNTIYF.

This clone was seen many times. The genes are TRBV20-1 and TRBJ2-1; D gene ambiguous. The CDR3 sequence is 10 residues long. Germline lookup yields CDR1 DFQATT and CDR2 SNEGSKA (reference sequence). V was cut by 4 bases and J by 6 bases, with 4 bases left in between. The CDR3 loop is CSATLNEQFF. The CDR3 DNA reads as TGCAGTGCTACCCTCAATGAGCAGTTCTTC.

The chain has TRBV5-1 and TRBJ2-2, with 7 bases matching TRBD2. This CDR3 spans 14 amino acids. Germline values: CDR1 SGHRS, CDR2 YFSETQ. J gave up 4 bases and V 5 bases, and 5 bases lay outside the gene matches. The CDR3 loop reads CASRETGGTGELFF. The CDR3 DNA is TGCGCCAGCAGAGAGACGGGAGGCACCGGGGAGCTGTTTTTT.

Concerning this clone itself: A read error may produce the germline difference seen at one junction end. The V call is TRBV5-1, the J call TRBJ2-7, with 13 bases matching TRBD2. The CDR3 is made up of 14 amino acids. Germline assignment: CDR1 SGHRS and CDR2 YFSETQ. CDR3 region: CASSTGLAGDPTNF. CDR3 in DNA: TGCGCCAGCAGCACAGGACTAGCGGGGGACCCGACGAACTTC.

There are a few counts of this clone. This chain links TRBV9 with TRBJ1-5; TRBD1 matches at 7 bases. The CDR3 has 14 amino acids. Germline values: CDR1 SGDLS, CDR2 YYNGEE. Unmatched junction bases numbered 3, after V lost 4 bases and J lost 2 bases. This CDR3 is CASSLQGGNQPQHF. For the CDR3, the DNA is TGTGCCAGCAGCCTCCAGGGGGGCAATCAGCCCCAGCATTTT.

This clone appeared a single time. The chain employs TRBV14 and TRBJ1-2; 9 bases fit TRBD1. The V gene end was trimmed by 8 bases and the J gene end by 2 bases; junction bases not matched to a gene: 3. This CDR3 has 13 residues. Per germline, CDR1 SGHDN and CDR2 FVKESK. The CDR3 here is CASRDRANYGYTF. As DNA, the CDR3 is TGTGCCAGCCGGGACAGGGCGAACTATGGCTACACCTTC.

The chain joins TRBV3-1 (or the pseudogene TRBV3-2) to TRBJ2-5; maybe TRBD2 (6 bases). V was pared by 0 bases and J by 1 base, with 18 bases between. The CDR3 has 18 residues. CDR1 LGHDT and CDR2 YNNKEL come from the germline V gene (reference sequence). The CDR3 coding sequence is TGTGCCAGCAGCCAAGATCGGGGGAGGAACCTGTCCCAAGAGACCCAGTACTTC. Translation gives CASSQDRGRNLSQETQYF.

The chain links TRBV7-8 to TRBJ2-7, with D tentatively TRBD2 (5 bases). Trimming shortened V by 5 bases and J by 5 bases, and 22 bases separated the two germline ends. CDR3 size: 16 residues. Germline V gene sequence: CDR1 SGHVS, CDR2 FQNEAQ. The CDR3, as DNA: TGTGCCAGCAGCCGAGGACTTTCCGCCAATTGGAACGAGCAGTACTTC. Encoded protein: CASSRGLSANWNEQYF. Variable domain in full (rest from reference TRBV7-8 and TRBJ2-7): GAGVSQSPRYKVAKRGQDVALRCDPISGHVSLFWYQQALGQGPEFLTYFQNEAQLDKSGLPSDRFFAERPEGSVSTLKIQRTQQEDSAVYLCASSRGLSANWNEQYFGPGTRLTVT.